A selection of T cell receptor beta chains follows, all from one sample in a study of OX40 agonist ivuxolimab in advanced cancers. Assay: immunoSEQ multiplex PCR; the TCRdb copy retains only in-frame clones and omits some. The profile shows nearly 20,000 clones, under 90% of them singletons. The sequences come from CD4+ or CD8+ T cells sorted from blood, collected in a trial of the OX40 agonist ivuxolimab. These receptors originate from an adult with an advanced solid tumor such as melanoma, head and neck, liver or kidney cancer. CDR3s include the opening cysteine and the closing phenylalanine or tryptophan. D genes are given only for firm matches. Some rows have no size entry. The others give once, few or many, or a class for an expanded clone.

J: TRBJ1-4
size: .
V: TRBV4-3
D: .
CDR3: CASSQDWRGNEKLFF
DNA: TGCGCCAGCAGCCAAGATTGGAGGGGTAATGAAAAACTGTTTTTT

J: TRBJ2-1
size: .
V: TRBV25-1
D: .
CDR3: CASSEYGIYNEQFF
DNA: TGTGCCAGCAGTGAATATGGGATATACAATGAGCAGTTCTTC

J: TRBJ2-7
size: few
V: TRBV4-2
D: .
CDR3: CASSQTSAERWDEQYF
DNA: TGTGCCAGCAGCCAAACCAGCGCGGAACGGTGGGACGAGCAGTACTTC

J: TRBJ2-1
size: .
V: TRBV7-7
D: TRBD2
CDR3: CASSLGGDGLAGGAEQFF
DNA: TGTGCTAGCAGCTTAGGAGGGGATGGACTAGCGGGGGGGGCCGAGCAGTTCTTC

J: TRBJ1-5
size: .
V: TRBV7-6
D: .
CDR3: CASSLKLSANQPQHF
DNA: TGTGCCAGCAGCTTAAAGTTGTCAGCCAATCAGCCCCAGCATTTT

J: TRBJ1-2
size: .
V: TRBV9
D: TRBD1
CDR3: CASRLDRDGYGYTF
DNA: TGTGCCAGCAGACTGGACAGGGACGGATATGGCTACACCTTC

J: TRBJ2-7
size: .
V: TRBV6-1
D: TRBD1
CDR3: CASVGQRGFYEQYF
DNA: TGTGCCAGCGTGGGACAGAGGGGTTTCTACGAGCAGTACTTC

J: TRBJ2-1
size: .
V: TRBV19
D: TRBD2
CDR3: CASSWGLAESYNEQFF
DNA: TGTGCCAGTAGTTGGGGACTAGCGGAGTCCTACAATGAGCAGTTCTTC

J: TRBJ2-3
size: .
V: TRBV27
D: TRBD2
CDR3: CASSLIAGGPTDTQYF
DNA: TGTGCCAGCAGCCTCATAGCGGGGGGACCCACAGATACGCAGTATTTT

J: TRBJ1-2
size: .
V: TRBV19
D: .
CDR3: CASSPTGGIYGYTF
DNA: TGTGCCAGTAGTCCGACAGGAGGTATCTATGGCTACACCTTC

J: TRBJ2-3
size: .
V: TRBV27
D: .
CDR3: CASSLPSTDTQYF
DNA: TGTGCCAGCAGTTTACCGAGCACAGATACGCAGTATTTT

J: TRBJ2-3
size: .
V: TRBV5-4
D: .
CDR3: CASSLESSGDTQYF
DNA: TGTGCCAGCAGCTTGGAGTCGTCCGGGGATACGCAGTATTTT

J: TRBJ2-1
size: many
V: TRBV7-8
D: .
CDR3: CASSGAGSSYNEQFF
DNA: TGTGCCAGCAGCGGGGCAGGGAGCTCCTACAATGAGCAGTTCTTC

J: TRBJ2-7
size: .
V: TRBV7-2
D: TRBD2
CDR3: CASSPNRGDEQYF
DNA: TGTGCCAGCAGCCCTAACCGGGGGGACGAGCAGTACTTC

J: TRBJ2-7
size: .
V: TRBV4-3
D: TRBD1
CDR3: CASSPFDRGEDEQYF
DNA: TGCGCCAGCAGCCCGTTTGACAGGGGGGAGGACGAGCAGTACTTC

J: TRBJ2-5
size: .
V: TRBV4-1
D: .
CDR3: CASSLPGQTSQETQYF
DNA: TGCGCCAGCAGCCTCCCCGGGCAGACAAGCCAAGAGACCCAGTACTTC

J: TRBJ1-5
size: once
V: TRBV5-8
D: .
CDR3: CASSLRGGGSNQPQHF
DNA: TGTGCCAGCAGCTTGAGGGGGGGTGGAAGCAATCAGCCCCAGCATTTT

J: TRBJ2-1
size: .
V: TRBV19
D: .
CDR3: CASSMDSPSYNEQFF
DNA: TGTGCCAGTAGTATGGACAGTCCATCCTACAATGAGCAGTTCTTC

J: TRBJ2-7
size: .
V: TRBV5-5
D: .
CDR3: CASSGDREDPYEQYF
DNA: TGTGCCAGCAGCGGAGACAGGGAGGACCCGTACGAGCAGTACTTC

J: TRBJ1-1
size: .
V: TRBV10-1
D: .
CDR3: CASSESQATNTEAFF
DNA: TGCGCCAGCAGTGAGTCCCAGGCTACGAACACTGAAGCTTTCTTT

J: TRBJ1-5
size: .
V: TRBV2
D: TRBD1
CDR3: CASSEKTGVDQPQHF
DNA: TGTGCCAGCAGTGAAAAGACAGGGGTGGATCAGCCCCAGCATTTT

J: TRBJ2-5
size: .
V: TRBV15
D: .
CDR3: CATSREGAKETQYF
DNA: TGTGCCACCAGCAGAGAAGGGGCTAAGGAGACCCAGTACTTC

J: TRBJ2-7
size: .
V: TRBV19
D: .
CDR3: CASSTHNTYEQYF
DNA: TGTGCCAGTAGTACGCACAACACCTACGAGCAGTACTTC

J: TRBJ1-5
size: .
V: TRBV5-5
D: .
CDR3: CASSLEYSENQPQHF
DNA: TGTGCCAGCAGCTTGGAGTACAGCGAAAATCAGCCCCAGCATTTT

J: TRBJ2-5
size: .
V: TRBV20-1
D: .
CDR3: CSARGGRPQYF
DNA: TGCAGTGCTAGAGGAGGGAGGCCCCAGTACTTC

J: TRBJ2-6
size: .
V: TRBV4-3
D: TRBD1
CDR3: CASSQVDRGITGANVLTF
DNA: TGCGCCAGCAGCCAAGTGGACAGGGGTATAACTGGGGCCAACGTCCTGACTTTC

J: TRBJ1-6
size: .
V: TRBV5-4
D: .
CDR3: CASSLKGENSPLHF
DNA: TGTGCCAGCAGCTTGAAGGGGGAGAATTCACCCCTCCACTTT

J: TRBJ1-1
size: .
V: TRBV13
D: .
CDR3: CASSRGKVTEAFF
DNA: TGTGCCAGCAGCCGGGGTAAGGTCACTGAAGCTTTCTTT

J: TRBJ2-3
size: .
V: TRBV7-2
D: .
CDR3: CASTPGQLGQYF
DNA: TGTGCCAGCACCCCAGGTCAGCTGGGGCAGTATTTT

J: TRBJ2-7
size: .
V: TRBV14
D: .
CDR3: CASSQAPYEQYF
DNA: TGTGCCAGCAGCCAAGCCCCATACGAGCAGTACTTC

J: TRBJ2-3
size: once
V: TRBV6-5
D: TRBD2
CDR3: CASSSSGVPSTDTQYF
DNA: TGTGCCAGCAGTTCTAGCGGGGTACCTAGCACAGATACGCAGTATTTT

J: TRBJ2-7
size: .
V: TRBV6-5
D: .
CDR3: CATGIYEQYF
DNA: TGTGCAACCGGGATATACGAGCAGTACTTC

J: TRBJ2-1
size: .
V: TRBV5-5
D: TRBD1
CDR3: CASSLTGQGWNEQFF
DNA: TGTGCCAGCAGCCTGACAGGGCAGGGTTGGAATGAGCAGTTCTTC

J: TRBJ2-7
size: .
V: TRBV28
D: .
CDR3: CASSYPDEQYF
DNA: TGTGCCAGCAGTTACCCGGACGAGCAGTACTTC

J: TRBJ2-7
size: .
V: TRBV5-5
D: .
CDR3: CASNRSPGDSTYEQYF
DNA: TGTGCCAGCAACAGATCCCCTGGGGACTCAACCTACGAGCAGTACTTC

J: TRBJ1-2
size: .
V: TRBV4-3
D: .
CDR3: CASSQDLYFGETGPGGYTF
DNA: TGCGCCAGCAGCCAAGACTTATACTTCGGAGAGACAGGCCCGGGAGGCTACACCTTC

J: TRBJ2-1
size: .
V: TRBV9
D: TRBD2
CDR3: CASSVVAGGFDEQFF
DNA: TGTGCCAGCAGCGTAGTAGCGGGAGGGTTCGATGAGCAGTTCTTC

J: TRBJ2-2
size: .
V: TRBV12-5
D: TRBD1
CDR3: CASALRGQVRGGELFF
DNA: TGTGCTAGTGCCTTGAGGGGACAGGTTAGAGGCGGGGAGCTGTTTTTT